A single sample gave rise to the 24 T cell receptor beta chains below, sequenced in a study of shared clonotypes between healthy human individuals. Terminally differentiated effector memory CD45RA+ cells were excluded from the naive CD8 cells, which were CD45RO-negative and positively selected for CCR7. The method was immunoSEQ multiplex PCR; TCRdb's version includes in-frame clones alone and lacks a portion of them. The sample consists of about 2.1 million clones, 93% of them appearing once. Sequencing was performed on naive CD8+ T cells from PBMCs. These receptors all stem from a man between 18 and 35 years old in good health. Some clones in this sample may be carry-over from other donors' samples.

For this clone: This specimen includes other DNA sequences encoding the same CDR3. The chain couples TRBV7-9 to TRBJ2-7; 8 bases agree with TRBD1. With V trimmed by 5 bases and J by 2 bases, 5 bases remained unmatched. CDR1 SEHNR and CDR2 FQNEAQ come from the germline V gene (reference sequence). The CDR3 has 14 residues. CDR3 DNA: TGTGCCAGCAGCCCACCGGGACAGGCCTACGAGCAGTACTTC. It translates to CASSPPGQAYEQYF.

A note on this clone: Other DNA sequences of this sample code for an identical CDR3. The rearrangement links TRBV27 to TRBJ1-1, with D possibly TRBD1 on 5 matching bases. CDR1 and CDR2 from the germline V gene are MNHEY and SMNVEV (reference sequence). Between the trimmed V and J ends, which lost 3 bases and 1 base, there was a span of 9 bases. CDR3 length: 14 amino acids. The CDR3 here is CASSFGGGNTEAFF. Here the CDR3 DNA reads TGTGCCAGCAGTTTTGGGGGGGGGAACACTGAAGCTTTCTTT.

This chain links TRBV19 with TRBJ2-2, with TRBD2 matching 11 bases. This CDR3 comprises 18 residues. The germline V gene has CDR1 LNHDA and CDR2 SQIVND (reference sequence). After removal of 0 bases from V and 3 bases from J, the junction contained 6 bases not matched to a gene. CDR3 DNA sequence: TGTGCCAGTAGTATAGATTCTAGCGGGAGGTTTCACACCGGGGAGCTGTTTTTT. Translation: CASSIDSSGRFHTGELFF.

The chain carries TRBV27 and TRBJ2-7; D is unresolved. The V end lost 9 bases, the J end lost 1 base, and 16 bases lay between the germline ends. The CDR3 is 14 amino acids. Germline CDR1 MNHEY, CDR2 SMNVEV (reference sequence). CDR3 region: CARVRAQYSYEQYF. Written as DNA, the CDR3 is TGTGCCAGGGTTCGGGCACAATATTCCTACGAGCAGTACTTC.

CDR3 nucleotide sequence: TGTGCCAGCAGCCAAGAGCAGACCCACACGCGCTACGAGCAGTACTTC. Translating gives CASSQEQTHTRYEQYF. The V gene is TRBV4-2, the J gene TRBJ2-7; D call uncertain. Per the germline V gene, CDR1 is LGHNA and CDR2 is YNFKEQ. The CDR3 is 16 residues long. The ends were cut back, 0 bases at V and 3 bases at J, with 15 bases in the middle.

Written as DNA, the CDR3 is TGTGCCAGCAGCCCCGGGACAGCTCTCTATGGCTACACCTTC. This gives the protein CASSPGTALYGYTF. J is TRBJ1-2 and V is TRBV7-2, with 7 bases matching TRBD1. Trimming at V came to 5 bases and at J to 4 bases, leaving 7 bases not matched to a gene. Germline V lookup: CDR1 SGHTA, CDR2 FQGNSA. CDR3 length equals 14 residues. The full variable domain, rest sourced from reference TRBV7-2 and TRBJ1-2, is GAGVSQSPSNKVTEKGKDVELRCDPISGHTALYWYRQSLGQGLEFLIYFQGNSAPDKSGLPSDRFSAERTGGSVSTLTIQRTQQEDSAVYLCASSPGTALYGYTFGSGTRLTVV.

There are many counts of this clone. The J gene is TRBJ1-1, the V gene TRBV19, with a possible D match to TRBD1 (5 bases). V lost 4 bases, J lost 0 bases, and 15 bases lay in between. This CDR3 contains 16 residues. Germline CDR1 is LNHDA and CDR2 is SQIVND (reference sequence). Here the CDR3 reads CASSTEPGAMNTEAFF. CDR3 coding DNA: TGTGCCAGTAGTACCGAACCTGGGGCGATGAACACTGAAGCTTTCTTT. The complete variable domain, with remaining parts taken from reference TRBV19 and TRBJ1-1, reads DGGITQSPKYLFRKEGQNVTLSCEQNLNHDAMYWYRQDPGQGLRLIYYSQIVNDFQKGDIAEGYSVSREKKESFPLTVTSAQKNPTAFYLCASSTEPGAMNTEAFFGQGTRLTVV.

Remarks on this clone: This same CDR3 is encoded by further DNA sequences in the sample. CDR3 coding DNA: TGCGCCAGCAGGCTTGACAGGGGAAGCACTGAAGCTTTCTTT. Translated, it gives CASRLDRGSTEAFF. The chain links TRBV5-1 to TRBJ1-1; TRBD1 matches at 8 bases. The CDR3 is made up of 14 amino acids. J was trimmed by 4 bases and V by 5 bases; bases with no gene match: 7. Germline loops: CDR1 SGHRS, CDR2 YFSETQ.

J is TRBJ1-2 and V is TRBV9, with D possibly being TRBD1 (5 bases). The CDR3 totals 20 residues. The ends were cut back, 0 bases at V and 6 bases at J, with 30 bases in the middle. Germline CDR1 reads SGDLS; CDR2 reads YYNGEE. CDR3 in amino acids: CASSVEGSAKGRGKVDGYTF. For the CDR3, the DNA is TGTGCCAGCAGCGTAGAGGGATCCGCCAAGGGTAGGGGCAAGGTCGATGGCTACACCTTC.

V usage is TRBV6-6 and J usage is TRBJ1-5, with D possibly matching TRBD1 (5 bases). This CDR3 spans 16 amino acids. V was cut by 5 bases and J by 0 bases, with 14 bases left in between. Per germline, CDR1 MNHNY and CDR2 SVGAGI (reference sequence). CDR3 nucleotides: TGTGCCAGCAGTAGCCGGGACGGACGTAGCAATCAGCCCCAGCATTTT. Amino acids: CASSSRDGRSNQPQHF.

Worth noting for this clone: The sample carries other DNA sequences with the same CDR3. This chain uses TRBV4-1 with TRBJ1-1; TRBD1 agrees at 11 bases. CDR1 and CDR2 (germline): MGHRA, YSYEKL. The CDR3 totals 14 residues. With V trimmed by 3 bases and J by 5 bases, 2 bases remained unmatched. CDR3 nucleotides: TGCGCCAGCAGCCAGGGACAGGGGGGGACTGAAGCTTTCTTT. Its translation is CASSQGQGGTEAFF.

The V and J genes are TRBV2 and TRBJ2-1, with D uncertain. The CDR3 consists of 13 residues. V gave up 3 bases and J gave up 8 bases, with 11 bases separating them. CDR1 SNHLY and CDR2 FYNNEI come from the germline V gene. DNA for the CDR3: TGTGCCAGCAGTGATATCGGTGAGGATGAGCAGTTCTTC. Translation: CASSDIGEDEQFF. The entire variable domain, with the rest obtained from reference TRBV2 and TRBJ2-1, is as follows: EPEVTQTPSHQVTQMGQEVILRCVPISNHLYFYWYRQILGQKVEFLVSFYNNEISEKSEIFDDQFSVERPDGSNFTLKIRSTKLEDSAMYFCASSDIGEDEQFFGPGTRLTVL.

The chain uses TRBV7-6 and TRBJ2-1; TRBD2 matches 14 bases. In germline, CDR1 is SGHVS, CDR2 FNYEAQ. The ends lost 5 bases at V and 1 base at J; junction bases unmatched: 7. The CDR3 sequence is 18 residues long. The CDR3 bases are TGTGCCAGCAGCCCCGGGACTAGCGGGAGCCTTTCCTACAATGAGCAGTTCTTC. This encodes CASSPGTSGSLSYNEQFF.

Remarks on this clone: This sample also contains other DNA sequences that code for the same CDR3. The J gene is TRBJ1-5, the V gene TRBV19, with D possibly matching TRBD1 (5 bases). The V end was cut by 3 bases, the J end by 1 base, with 10 bases between. The CDR3 runs 15 residues. The V gene's germline CDR1 is LNHDA and CDR2 SQIVND (reference sequence). This CDR3 is CASSIWGGSNQPQHF. CDR3 DNA: TGTGCCAGTAGTATCTGGGGCGGAAGCAATCAGCCCCAGCATTTT.

The chain employs TRBV27 and TRBJ1-5, with D perhaps matching TRBD1 (5 bases). V was cut by 5 bases and J by 2 bases, with 13 bases left in between. The CDR3 has 15 residues. Per germline, CDR1 MNHEY and CDR2 SMNVEV (reference sequence). CDR3 region: CASSGRAAGNQPQHF. DNA for the CDR3: TGTGCCAGCAGTGGCAGGGCGGCGGGCAATCAGCCCCAGCATTTT.

The V and J genes are TRBV6-1 and TRBJ1-5; D is uncertain. V was trimmed by 2 bases and J by 7 bases, leaving 12 bases between them. This CDR3 spans 14 amino acids. Germline CDR1 reads MNHNS; CDR2 reads SASEGT. The CDR3 here is CASSERRSGQPQHF. The DNA of the CDR3 is TGTGCCAGCAGTGAACGGAGGTCCGGGCAGCCCCAGCATTTT.

The chain carries TRBV28 and TRBJ2-7; D gene ambiguous. The V gene lost 5 bases and the J gene lost 6 bases, with 14 bases spanning the gap. Germline assignment: CDR1 MDHEN and CDR2 SYDVKM. The CDR3 runs to 13 residues. CDR3 DNA: TGTGCCAGCAGTCCTGTGGGCGCCGGCGAGCAGTACTTC. Translation gives CASSPVGAGEQYF. The full variable domain, completed using reference TRBV28 and TRBJ2-7, is DVKVTQSSRYLVKRTGEKVFLECVQDMDHENMFWYRQDPGLGLRLIYFSYDVKMKEKGDIPEGYSVSREKKERFSLILESASTNQTSMYLCASSPVGAGEQYFGPGTRLTVT.

The gene calls are TRBV7-6 and TRBJ2-7, with TRBD2 identical over 10 bases. V dropped 1 base and J dropped 5; count of bases not matched to a gene: 17. Germline values: CDR1 SGHVS, CDR2 FNYEAQ. The CDR3 loop spans 19 amino acids. CDR3 nucleotide sequence: TGTGCCAGCAGCTTAGAAGAACCCTATTCTAGCGGGAGCCCCAACGAGCAGTACTTC. Residues: CASSLEEPYSSGSPNEQYF.

The chain combines TRBV6-5 with TRBJ2-5; 10 positions agree with TRBD1. Trimming took 4 bases from V and 6 from J; bases not matched to a gene: 11. The CDR3 runs to 16 residues. The V gene's germline CDR1 is MNHEY and CDR2 SVGAGI. Written as DNA, the CDR3 is TGTGCCAGCAGTTTACACCGGGACAGGGGTTTGAAGACCCAGTACTTC. It encodes CASSLHRDRGLKTQYF.

The chain combines TRBV10-3 with TRBJ2-2, with TRBD1 matching over 8 bases. CDR1 and CDR2 (germline): ENHRY, SYGVKD. This CDR3 spans 15 amino acids. V lost 4 bases to trimming and J lost 1 base; unmatched junction nucleotides: 2. DNA of the CDR3: TGTGCCATCAGTGGGGGGACAGGGAACACCGGGGAGCTGTTTTTT. Its translation is CAISGGTGNTGELFF.

This rearrangement joins TRBV28 to TRBJ2-7, with 10 bases lining up with TRBD2. Germline V gene lookup returns CDR1 MDHEN and CDR2 SYDVKM. V trimming: 6 bases; J trimming: 3 bases; junction bases outside the gene matches: 8. The CDR3 covers 15 residues. CDR3 nucleotides: TGTGCCAGCAGCACCGGACTAGCGGTTCTCTACGAGCAGTACTTC. It specifies CASSTGLAVLYEQYF.

V is TRBV5-6 and J is TRBJ2-1, with D perhaps matching TRBD2 (6 bases). V was trimmed by 4 bases and J by 9 bases, leaving 14 bases between them. The CDR3 totals 13 residues. Looked up from germline, CDR1 is SGHDT and CDR2 is YYEEEE. CDR3 in amino acids: CASSLDRGSEQFF. CDR3 nucleotides: TGTGCCAGCAGCCTAGACCGGGGGTCTGAGCAGTTCTTC. Filled out from reference TRBV5-6 and TRBJ2-1, the complete variable domain reads DAGVTQSPTHLIKTRGQQVTLRCSPKSGHDTVSWYQQALGQGPQFIFQYYEEEERQRGNFPDRFSGHQFPNYSSELNVNALLLGDSALYLCASSLDRGSEQFFGPGTRLTVL.

V usage is TRBV7-9 and J usage is TRBJ2-7; TRBD2 agrees at 10 bases. The V segment lost 5 bases and the J segment 5 bases; nucleotides outside the gene matches: 12. The CDR3 length is 16 residues. Germline CDR1 SEHNR, CDR2 FQNEAQ (reference sequence). The CDR3 loop reads CASSPRGSGRADEQYF. Written as DNA, the CDR3 is TGTGCCAGCAGCCCGCGAGGAAGCGGGAGGGCCGACGAGCAGTACTTC.

This clone has only one observation. The chain carries TRBV7-2 and TRBJ2-2, with no clear D. This CDR3 spans 14 amino acids. V lost 3 bases, J lost 6 bases, and 11 bases lay in between. The germline gives CDR1 SGHTA, CDR2 FQGNSA. CDR3 amino acids: CASSFLGSAGELFF. The CDR3 nucleotides are TGTGCCAGCAGCTTTTTAGGGTCGGCCGGGGAGCTGTTTTTT.